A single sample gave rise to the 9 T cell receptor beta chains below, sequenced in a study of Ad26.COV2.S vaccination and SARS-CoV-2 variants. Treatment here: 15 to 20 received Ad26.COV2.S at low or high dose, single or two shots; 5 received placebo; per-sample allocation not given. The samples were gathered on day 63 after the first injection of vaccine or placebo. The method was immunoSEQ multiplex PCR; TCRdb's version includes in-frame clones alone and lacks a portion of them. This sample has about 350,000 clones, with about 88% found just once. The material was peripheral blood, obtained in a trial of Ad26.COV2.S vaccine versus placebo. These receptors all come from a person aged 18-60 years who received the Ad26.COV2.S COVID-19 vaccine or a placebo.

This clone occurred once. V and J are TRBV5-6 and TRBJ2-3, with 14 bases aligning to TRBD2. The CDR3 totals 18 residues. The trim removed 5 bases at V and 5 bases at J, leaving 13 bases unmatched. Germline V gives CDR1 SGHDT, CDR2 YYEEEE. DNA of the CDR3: TGTGCCAGCAGTGGCCCGGGACTAGCGGGAGAAAAGAGAGATACGCAGTATTTT. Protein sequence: CASSGPGLAGEKRDTQYF.

CDR3 sequence reads: CASSRLQDQPQHF. CDR3 in DNA: TGTGCCAGCAGCAGACTACAGGATCAGCCCCAGCATTTT. The rearrangement uses TRBV6-5 and TRBJ1-5, with TRBD1 as a possible D gene (5 bases). Germline V gene lookup returns CDR1 MNHEY and CDR2 SVGAGI. This CDR3 spans 13 amino acids. The V end lost 6 bases, the J end lost 5 bases, and 11 bases lay between the germline ends.

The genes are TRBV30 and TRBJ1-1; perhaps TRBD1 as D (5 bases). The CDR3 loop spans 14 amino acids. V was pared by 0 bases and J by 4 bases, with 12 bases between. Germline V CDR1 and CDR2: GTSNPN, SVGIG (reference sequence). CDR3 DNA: TGTGCCTGGAGTGTGGGGGGTGCCGGCACTGAAGCTTTCTTT. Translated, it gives CAWSVGGAGTEAFF.

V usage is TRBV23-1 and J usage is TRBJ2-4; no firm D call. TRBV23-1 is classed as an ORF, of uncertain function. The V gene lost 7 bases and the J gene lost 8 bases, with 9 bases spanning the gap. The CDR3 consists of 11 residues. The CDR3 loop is CASIATDIQYF. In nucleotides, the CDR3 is TGCGCCAGCATAGCTACGGACATTCAGTACTTC.

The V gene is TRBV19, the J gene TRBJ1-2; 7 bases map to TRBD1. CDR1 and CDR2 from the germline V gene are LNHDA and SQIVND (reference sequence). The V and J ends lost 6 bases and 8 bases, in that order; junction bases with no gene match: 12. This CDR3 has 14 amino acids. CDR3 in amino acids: CASSLPTGEKGYTF. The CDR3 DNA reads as TGTGCCAGTAGCCTTCCTACAGGGGAGAAGGGCTACACCTTC.

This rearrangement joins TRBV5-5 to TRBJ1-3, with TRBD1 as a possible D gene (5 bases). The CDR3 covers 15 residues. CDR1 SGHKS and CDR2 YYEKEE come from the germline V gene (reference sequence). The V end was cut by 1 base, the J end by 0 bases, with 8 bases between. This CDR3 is CASSLTGDSGNTIYF. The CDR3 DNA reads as TGTGCCAGCAGCTTGACAGGCGACTCTGGAAACACCATATATTTT.

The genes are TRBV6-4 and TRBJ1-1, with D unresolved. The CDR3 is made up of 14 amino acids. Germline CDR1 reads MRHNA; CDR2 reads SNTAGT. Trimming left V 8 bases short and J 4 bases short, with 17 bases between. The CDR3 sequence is CASREGLDGTEAFF. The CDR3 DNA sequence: TGTGCCAGCCGGGAAGGGTTGGACGGCACTGAAGCTTTCTTT.

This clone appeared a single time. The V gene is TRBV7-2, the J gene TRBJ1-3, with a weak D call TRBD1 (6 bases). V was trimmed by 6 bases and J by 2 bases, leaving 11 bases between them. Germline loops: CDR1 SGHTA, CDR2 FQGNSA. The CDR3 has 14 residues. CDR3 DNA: TGTGCCAGCAGTCCACAGGGAACTGGAAACACCATATATTTT. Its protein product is CASSPQGTGNTIYF.

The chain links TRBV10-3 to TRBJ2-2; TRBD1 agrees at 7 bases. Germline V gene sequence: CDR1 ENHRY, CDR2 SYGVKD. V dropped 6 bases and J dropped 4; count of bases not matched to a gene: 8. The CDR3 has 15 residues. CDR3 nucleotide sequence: TGTGCCATCAGGGATCAGACAGGGCTCACCGGGGAGCTGTTTTTT. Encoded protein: CAIRDQTGLTGELFF.